Reported below is one T cell receptor (beta chain). No antigen is known for it. Germline CDR1 MDHEN, CDR2 SYDVKM. V lost 6 bases and J 5 bases, leaving 11 bases between the germline ends. This CDR3 has 13 amino acids. The TCRbeta library was prepared with unique molecular identifiers. TCRdb used MiXCR to reprocess the PCR reads, holding one entry per CDR3 protein. The repertoire holds just over 950,000 distinct CDR3 sequences, with 25% to 35% as singletons. These data belong to a study of T-cell reconstitution after alpha-beta-depleted transplantation in children. Overall study results and limits: Several patients had high TCRbeta diversity at day 60; it came from surviving recipient T cells and thymic progenitors. A year post-transplant, T-cell counts and diversity derived mostly from newly produced T cells.

Specimen: PBMCs, mostly from graft donor cells, collected 360 days after TCRalphabeta/CD19-depleted stem cell transplant. This receptor was identified in a boy under two years old who had a stem cell transplant for SCID, so the T cells may come from the graft donor. The genes are TRBV28 and TRBJ2-4, with TRBD1 as a possible D gene (5 bases). This CDR3 reads CASSLLGENIQYF. In nucleotides, the CDR3 is TGTGCCAGCAGCCTTCTAGGGGAAAACATTCAGTACTTC.